Listed here are 25 T cell receptor beta chains from one sample, sequenced in a study of beta chain features in type 1 diabetes. cDNA synthesis used the whole RNA isolate, giving expressed TCRB sequences. Only in-frame clones appear in the TCRdb table, and some are missing; sequencing was by immunoSEQ multiplex PCR. The sample records fewer than 500,000 clones, roughly 14% being singletons. Source material: naive CD4+ T cells from blood. The receptor source for this set is a man aged 25 to 40 in good health.

V gene TRBV5-1 combines with J gene TRBJ1-5; 10 positions agree with TRBD1. Germline V lookup: CDR1 SGHRS, CDR2 YFSETQ. Trimming at V came to 3 bases and at J to 5 bases, leaving 2 bases not matched to a gene. The CDR3 spans 14 residues. In DNA form, the CDR3 reads TGCGCCAGCAGCTGGGGGACAGGGGATCAGCCCCAGCATTTT. Translated, it gives CASSWGTGDQPQHF.

This chain joins TRBV7-2 and TRBJ2-5; the D is unclear. The CDR3 is 13 amino acids. Germline V gene data show CDR1 as SGHTA and CDR2 as FQGNSA. Trimming removed 5 bases at V and 2 bases at J, with 9 bases between. Here the CDR3 reads CASSPDGQETQYF. The CDR3 DNA reads as TGTGCCAGCAGCCCCGACGGACAAGAGACCCAGTACTTC.

This clone showed up just a few times. J is TRBJ2-3 and V is TRBV5-1; 10 bases agree with TRBD2. Germline V gene data show CDR1 as SGHRS and CDR2 as YFSETQ. The CDR3 length is 15 residues. The CDR3 is CASKTSSGSTDTQYF. The DNA of the CDR3 is TGCGCGTCAAAAACGTCTAGCGGGAGTACAGATACGCAGTATTTT.

This clone was counted between two and nine times. This chain links TRBV9 with TRBJ2-3; D unresolved. CDR3 length: 16 residues. The V end lost 3 bases, the J end lost 2 bases, and 16 bases lay between the germline ends. Looked up from germline, CDR1 is SGDLS and CDR2 is YYNGEE. Here the CDR3 DNA reads TGTGCCAGCAGCGCCCAAGGACGGATAGACACAGATACGCAGTATTTT. It translates to CASSAQGRIDTDTQYF.

In its sample, this clone was seen a few times. CDR3 loop: CAGGDSQTQYF. The CDR3 nucleotides are TGCGCGGGGGGGGACAGTCAGACCCAGTACTTC. The chain employs TRBV29-1 and TRBJ2-5; 9 positions agree with TRBD2. In germline, CDR1 is SQVTM, CDR2 ANQGSEA. The CDR3 spans 11 residues.

This clone has just a few counts. The J gene is TRBJ2-5, the V gene TRBV30, with D maybe TRBD1 (6 bases). In germline, CDR1 is GTSNPN, CDR2 SVGIG (reference sequence). V was trimmed by 0 bases and J by 5 bases, leaving 16 bases between them. The CDR3 length is 15 residues. The CDR3 nucleotides read TGTGCCTGGAGTGTATGGCCCAGGGGAATGGAGACCCAGTACTTC. Amino acids: CAWSVWPRGMETQYF.

This clone came up a few times. The chain uses TRBV7-2 and TRBJ2-7, with a weak D call TRBD2 (5 bases). V lost 5 bases and J lost 5, with 13 bases in between. The CDR3 covers 13 residues. In germline, CDR1 is SGHTA, CDR2 FQGNSA. CDR3 in DNA: TGTGCCAGCAGCCCCGGAGGCTGGGACGAGCAGTACTTC. Encoded protein: CASSPGGWDEQYF.

The chain uses TRBV30 and TRBJ1-1; D unclear. With 1 base removed from V and 1 base from J, the gap between germline ends came to 13 bases. The length of the CDR3 is 15 residues. Germline V gene lookup returns CDR1 GTSNPN and CDR2 SVGIG (reference sequence). CDR3 coding DNA: TGTGCCTGGAGTGCCGGGCGGGGTAAGAACACTGAAGCTTTCTTT. It translates to CAWSAGRGKNTEAFF.

A few counts support this clone. This chain links TRBV6-5 with TRBJ2-5; D ambiguous. Germline V gene sequence: CDR1 MNHEY, CDR2 SVGAGI. V gave up 6 bases and J gave up 5 bases, with 7 bases separating them. The CDR3 is 11 residues long. The CDR3 DNA is TGTGCCAGCAGGCGCCGGGAGACCCAGTACTTC. Translated: CASRRRETQYF.

The chain joins TRBV12-2 to TRBJ2-4; the D segment call TRBD1 is taken from the table without a DNA check. TRBV12-2 is flagged as a pseudogene. The CDR3 is 11 amino acids. The CDR3 sequence: CASRSRNRTPF. CDR3 coding DNA: TGTGCAAGTCGCTCCCGGAACAGGACACCTTTC.

The V and J genes are TRBV5-6 and TRBJ1-1, with unresolved D. The CDR3 sequence is 14 residues long. Germline loops: CDR1 SGHDT, CDR2 YYEEEE. Between the trimmed V and J ends, which lost 5 bases and 1 base, there was a span of 12 bases. The CDR3 loop reads CASSVIRGNTEAFF. The DNA for the CDR3 is TGTGCCAGCAGTGTCATACGAGGGAACACTGAAGCTTTCTTT.

The chain joins TRBV28 to TRBJ2-3; 8 bases fit TRBD2. With V trimmed by 2 bases and J by 4 bases, 8 bases remained unmatched. The length of the CDR3 is 16 residues. The V gene's germline CDR1 is MDHEN and CDR2 SYDVKM. CDR3 in DNA: TGTGCCAGCAGTTTAAGTTCCTGGACTAGCTCAGATACGCAGTATTTT. Translation: CASSLSSWTSSDTQYF.

The CDR3 bases are TGTGCCAGCAGGCAGGGACAACATCAGCCCCAGCATTTT. Translation: CASRQGQHQPQHF. This sequence joins TRBV2 and TRBJ1-5; possible D gene TRBD1, 6 bases. Germline lookup yields CDR1 SNHLY and CDR2 FYNNEI. CDR3 size: 13 residues. Deletions cut 6 bases from V and 5 bases from J, with 11 bases between.

The chain recombines TRBV6-1 with TRBJ1-2, with 7 bases aligning to TRBD1. Germline trimming cut 1 base from V and 1 base from J; bases unmatched to any gene: 3. CDR3 length equals 15 residues. Looked up from germline, CDR1 is MNHNS and CDR2 is SASEGT. The CDR3 bases are TGTGCCAGCAGTGAAGGCAGGGGGAGTAACTATGGCTACACCTTC. It specifies CASSEGRGSNYGYTF.

This clone was seen a few times. This chain links TRBV27 with TRBJ2-3; 7 nucleotides agree with TRBD1. CDR1 and CDR2 from the germline V gene are MNHEY and SMNVEV (reference sequence). Unmatched junction bases numbered 5, after V lost 6 bases and J lost 5 bases. The CDR3 extends over 13 amino acids. The CDR3 sequence is CASSDRAGDTQYF. The DNA of the CDR3 is TGTGCCAGCAGCGACAGGGCTGGAGATACGCAGTATTTT.

The chain is built from TRBV7-2 and TRBJ2-3, with D unresolved. The CDR3 runs 15 residues. The germline gives CDR1 SGHTA, CDR2 FQGNSA. V lost 2 bases to trimming and J lost 2 bases, with 11 bases between them. CDR3 coding DNA: TGTGCCAGCAGCTTATCGCGGATTTCCACAGATACGCAGTATTTT. Translation gives CASSLSRISTDTQYF.

This clone was counted only a few times. J is TRBJ1-2 and V is TRBV7-9; D call uncertain. The CDR3 runs to 11 residues. V was clipped by 3 bases and J by 6 bases, with 5 bases between them. CDR1 and CDR2 from the germline V gene are SEHNR and FQNEAQ (reference sequence). The CDR3 is CASSFSNGYTF. CDR3 coding DNA: TGTGCCAGCAGCTTTTCTAATGGCTACACCTTC.

The CDR3 DNA reads as TGTGCCAGCAGCCCCCGGACAGGGGACAATGAGCAGTTCTTC. Protein product: CASSPRTGDNEQFF. This chain connects TRBV7-2 to TRBJ2-1; the match to TRBD1 covers 9 bases. Germline loops: CDR1 SGHTA, CDR2 FQGNSA. V lost 5 bases, J lost 5 bases, and 4 bases stayed unmatched. The CDR3 sequence is 14 residues long.

The chain is built from TRBV4-2 and TRBJ1-1; D possibly corresponds to TRBD1 (6 bases). Germline V gene data show CDR1 as LGHNA and CDR2 as YNFKEQ. V was trimmed by 1 base and J by 0 bases, leaving 9 bases between them. CDR3 length: 15 amino acids. CDR3 DNA sequence: TGTGCCAGCAGCCAAGTTCAGGGGTTGAACACTGAAGCTTTCTTT. Translation gives CASSQVQGLNTEAFF.

The rearrangement joins TRBV6-1 to TRBJ2-7; 10 bases line up with TRBD1. After removal of 6 bases from V and 7 bases from J, the junction contained 9 bases not matched to a gene. The CDR3 consists of 14 residues. Germline V gives CDR1 MNHNS, CDR2 SASEGT. In nucleotides, the CDR3 is TGTGCCAGCAGCAAGGACAGGGGGTATTGGGAGCAGTACGTC. Its translation: CASSKDRGYWEQYV.

This clone was observed a few times. The V and J genes are TRBV4-3 and TRBJ2-7, with D unresolved. Germline V gene sequence: CDR1 LGHNA, CDR2 YSLEER. This CDR3 spans 13 amino acids. The germline V and J ends were trimmed by 5 bases and 1 base, with 9 bases remaining between them. The DNA for the CDR3 is TGCGCCAGCAGCTCAGCAGGATCCTACGAGCAGTACTTC. Its translation is CASSSAGSYEQYF.

A few counts support this clone. The V and J genes are TRBV10-3 and TRBJ1-5; D call uncertain. Looked up from germline, CDR1 is ENHRY and CDR2 is SYGVKD. V lost 7 bases and J 3 bases, leaving 10 bases between the germline ends. The CDR3 runs to 13 residues. The CDR3 reads CAINAADNQPQHF. In DNA form, the CDR3 reads TGTGCCATCAACGCGGCGGACAATCAGCCCCAGCATTTT.

V is TRBV7-2 and J is TRBJ2-6, with no clear D. Germline V gives CDR1 SGHTA, CDR2 FQGNSA. V lost 1 base and J lost 0, with 7 bases in between. The CDR3 runs to 16 residues. The DNA for the CDR3 is TGTGCCAGCAGCTTAGATTGGGCCTCTGGGGCCAACGTCCTGACTTTC. Translating gives CASSLDWASGANVLTF.

Details on this clone: Different DNA sequences within this sample yield the same CDR3. The chain links TRBV15 to TRBJ1-5; D is ambiguous. From germline, CDR1 is LNHNV and CDR2 YYDKDF (reference sequence). Trimming removed 1 base from V and 7 bases from J, with 11 bases in between. This CDR3 spans 14 amino acids. In nucleotides, the CDR3 is TGTGCCACCAGCAGAGGGGGTGGGAACCAGCCCCAGCATTTT. It codes for CATSRGGGNQPQHF.

This clone turned up a few times. At one end the junction does not follow the germline gene, possibly because of a read error. V gene TRBV4-3 combines with J gene TRBJ2-1, with 7 bases aligning to TRBD1. The CDR3 sequence is 16 residues long. Germline CDR1 LGHNA, CDR2 YSLEER. The DNA of the CDR3 is TGCGCCAGCAGCAAAGATGGGACAGTTTCCTACAATGAGCAGTTCTTC. Translating it yields CASSKDGTVSYNEQFF.